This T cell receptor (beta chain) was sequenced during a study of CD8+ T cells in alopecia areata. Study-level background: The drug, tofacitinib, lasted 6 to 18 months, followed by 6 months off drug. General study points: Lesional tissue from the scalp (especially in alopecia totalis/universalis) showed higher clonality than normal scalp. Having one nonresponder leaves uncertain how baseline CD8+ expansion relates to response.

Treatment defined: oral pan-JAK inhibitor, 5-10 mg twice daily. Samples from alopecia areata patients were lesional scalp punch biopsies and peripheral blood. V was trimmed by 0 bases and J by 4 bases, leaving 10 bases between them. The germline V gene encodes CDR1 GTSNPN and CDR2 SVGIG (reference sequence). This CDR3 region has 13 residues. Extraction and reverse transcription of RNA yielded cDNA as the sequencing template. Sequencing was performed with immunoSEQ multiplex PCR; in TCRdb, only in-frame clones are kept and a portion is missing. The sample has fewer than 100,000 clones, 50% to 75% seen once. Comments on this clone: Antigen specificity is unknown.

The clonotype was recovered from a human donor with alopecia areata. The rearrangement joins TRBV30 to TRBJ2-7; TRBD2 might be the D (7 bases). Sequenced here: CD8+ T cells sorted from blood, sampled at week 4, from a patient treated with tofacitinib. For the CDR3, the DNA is TGTGCCTGGAGTGTACGGGGGGCTTACGAGCAGTACTTC. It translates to CAWSVRGAYEQYF.